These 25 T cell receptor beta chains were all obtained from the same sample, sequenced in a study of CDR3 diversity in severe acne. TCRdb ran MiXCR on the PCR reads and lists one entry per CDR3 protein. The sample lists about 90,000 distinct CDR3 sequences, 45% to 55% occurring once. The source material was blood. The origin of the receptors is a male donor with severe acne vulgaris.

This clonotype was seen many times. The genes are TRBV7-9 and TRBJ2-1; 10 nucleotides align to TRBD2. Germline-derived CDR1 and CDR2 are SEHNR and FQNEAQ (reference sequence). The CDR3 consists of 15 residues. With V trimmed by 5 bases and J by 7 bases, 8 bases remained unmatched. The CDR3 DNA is TGTGCCAGCAGCGTTTCGAGCGGGAGGGCAAATGAGCAGTTCTTC. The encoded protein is CASSVSSGRANEQFF.

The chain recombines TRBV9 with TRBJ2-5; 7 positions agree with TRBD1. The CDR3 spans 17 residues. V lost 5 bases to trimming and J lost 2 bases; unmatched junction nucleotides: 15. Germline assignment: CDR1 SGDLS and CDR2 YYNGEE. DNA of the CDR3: TGTGCCAGCAGTTCCGGGGCCGAGACAGGGATACAAGAGACCCAGTACTTC. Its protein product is CASSSGAETGIQETQYF.

CDR3 amino acids: CASSIWGQGDQPQHF. The DNA of the CDR3 is TGTGCCAGTAGTATATGGGGACAGGGAGATCAGCCCCAGCATTTT. J is TRBJ1-5 and V is TRBV19, with TRBD1 identical over 9 bases. V trimming: 2 bases; J trimming: 5 bases; junction bases outside the gene matches: 4. Germline loops: CDR1 LNHDA, CDR2 SQIVND (reference sequence). The CDR3 has 15 residues.

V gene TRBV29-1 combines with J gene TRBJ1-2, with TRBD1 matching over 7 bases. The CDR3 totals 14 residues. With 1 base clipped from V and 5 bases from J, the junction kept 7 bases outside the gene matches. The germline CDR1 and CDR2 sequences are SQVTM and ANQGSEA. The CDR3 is CSVEVGQGGYGYTF. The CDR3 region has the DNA TGCAGCGTTGAAGTGGGGCAGGGGGGGTATGGCTACACCTTC.

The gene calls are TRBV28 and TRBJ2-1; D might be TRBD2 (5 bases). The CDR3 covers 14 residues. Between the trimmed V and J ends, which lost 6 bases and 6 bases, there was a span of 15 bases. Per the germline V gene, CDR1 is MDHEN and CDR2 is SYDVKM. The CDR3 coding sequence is TGTGCCAGCAGATCGCCGAGGGAGATCAATGAGCAGTTCTTC. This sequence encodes CASRSPREINEQFF.

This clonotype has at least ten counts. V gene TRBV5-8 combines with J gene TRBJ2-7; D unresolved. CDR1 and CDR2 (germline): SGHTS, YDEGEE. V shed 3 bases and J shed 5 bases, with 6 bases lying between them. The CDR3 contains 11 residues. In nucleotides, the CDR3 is TGTGCCAGCAGCTGGGGTGACGAGCAGTACTTC. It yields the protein CASSWGDEQYF.

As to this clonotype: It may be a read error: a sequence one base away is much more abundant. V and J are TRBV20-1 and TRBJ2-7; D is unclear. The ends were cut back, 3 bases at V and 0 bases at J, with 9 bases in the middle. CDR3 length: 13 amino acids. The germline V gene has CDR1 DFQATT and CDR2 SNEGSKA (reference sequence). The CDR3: CSASGQSSYEQYV. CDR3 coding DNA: TGCAGTGCTAGTGGGCAGAGCTCCTACGAGCAGTACGTC.

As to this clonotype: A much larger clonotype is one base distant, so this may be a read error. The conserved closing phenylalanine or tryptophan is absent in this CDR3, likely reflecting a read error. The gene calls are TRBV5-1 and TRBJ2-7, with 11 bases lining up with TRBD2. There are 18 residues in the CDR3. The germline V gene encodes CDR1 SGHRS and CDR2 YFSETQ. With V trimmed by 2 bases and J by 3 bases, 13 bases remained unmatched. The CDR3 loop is CASSLPTRPGLAVYEQYL. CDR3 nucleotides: TGCGCCAGCAGCTTACCCACTAGACCGGGACTAGCGGTCTACGAGCAGTACCTC.

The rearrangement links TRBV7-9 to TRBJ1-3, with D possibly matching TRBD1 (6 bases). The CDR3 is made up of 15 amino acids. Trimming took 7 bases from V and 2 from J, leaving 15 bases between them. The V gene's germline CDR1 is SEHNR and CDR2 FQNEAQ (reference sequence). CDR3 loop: CASTLEAGAGNTIYF. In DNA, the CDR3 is TGTGCCAGCACCCTAGAAGCAGGGGCTGGAAACACCATATATTTT.

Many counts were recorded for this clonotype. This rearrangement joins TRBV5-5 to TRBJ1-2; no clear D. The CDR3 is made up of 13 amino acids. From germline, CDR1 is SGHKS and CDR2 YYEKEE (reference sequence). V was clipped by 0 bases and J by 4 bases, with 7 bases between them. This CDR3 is CASSLEVRYGYTF. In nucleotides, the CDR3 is TGTGCCAGCAGCTTGGAGGTACGCTATGGCTACACCTTC.

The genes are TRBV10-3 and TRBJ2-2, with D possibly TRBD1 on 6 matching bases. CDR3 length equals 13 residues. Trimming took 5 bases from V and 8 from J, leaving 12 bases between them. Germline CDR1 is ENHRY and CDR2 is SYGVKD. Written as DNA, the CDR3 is TGTGCCATCAGTCCCAGGGGATCTGGGGAGCTGTTTTTT. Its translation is CAISPRGSGELFF.

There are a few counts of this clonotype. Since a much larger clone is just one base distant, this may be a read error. In nucleotides, the CDR3 is TGTGCCATCAGTGAAGTACCACAGGGGAGTGAGCAGTTCTTC. It codes for CAISEVPQGSEQFF. J is TRBJ2-1 and V is TRBV10-3; 7 positions agree with TRBD1. The ends lost 3 bases at V and 9 bases at J; junction bases unmatched: 8. Germline V gene lookup returns CDR1 ENHRY and CDR2 SYGVKD. This CDR3 region has 14 residues.

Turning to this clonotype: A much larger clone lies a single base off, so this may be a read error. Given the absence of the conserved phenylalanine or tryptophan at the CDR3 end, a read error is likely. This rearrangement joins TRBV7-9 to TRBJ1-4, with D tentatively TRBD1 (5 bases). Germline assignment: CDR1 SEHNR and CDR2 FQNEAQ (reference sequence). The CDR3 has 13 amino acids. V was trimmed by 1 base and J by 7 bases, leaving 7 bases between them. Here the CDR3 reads CASSLEGTEKLFS. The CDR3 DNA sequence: TGTGCCAGCAGCTTAGAAGGGACTGAAAAACTGTTTTCT.

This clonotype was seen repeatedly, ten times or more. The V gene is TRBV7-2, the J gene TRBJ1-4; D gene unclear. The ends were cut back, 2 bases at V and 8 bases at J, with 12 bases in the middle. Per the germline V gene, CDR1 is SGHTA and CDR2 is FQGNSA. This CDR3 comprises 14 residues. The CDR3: CASSLNGIGEKLFF. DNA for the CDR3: TGTGCCAGCAGCTTAAATGGGATAGGGGAAAAACTGTTTTTT.

CDR3 amino acids: CASSEPSSGANVLTF. The CDR3 bases are TGTGCCAGCAGTGAACCTAGCTCTGGGGCCAACGTCCTGACTTTC. This sequence joins TRBV28 and TRBJ2-6, with D hard to call. Germline CDR1 is MDHEN and CDR2 is SYDVKM. Trimming removed 5 bases at V and 0 bases at J, with 8 bases between. The CDR3 has 15 residues.

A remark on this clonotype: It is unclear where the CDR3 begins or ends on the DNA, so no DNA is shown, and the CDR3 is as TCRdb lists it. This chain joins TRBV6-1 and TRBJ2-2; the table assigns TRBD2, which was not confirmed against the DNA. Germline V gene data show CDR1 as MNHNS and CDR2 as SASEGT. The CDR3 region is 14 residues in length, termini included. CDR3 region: CASILGLSTGELFF.

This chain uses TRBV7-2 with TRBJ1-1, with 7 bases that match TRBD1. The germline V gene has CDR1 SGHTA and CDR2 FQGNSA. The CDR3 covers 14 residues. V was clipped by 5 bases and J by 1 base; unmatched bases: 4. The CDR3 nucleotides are TGTGCCAGCAGCCGGAACAGGGGGAACACTGAAGCTTTCTTT. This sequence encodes CASSRNRGNTEAFF.

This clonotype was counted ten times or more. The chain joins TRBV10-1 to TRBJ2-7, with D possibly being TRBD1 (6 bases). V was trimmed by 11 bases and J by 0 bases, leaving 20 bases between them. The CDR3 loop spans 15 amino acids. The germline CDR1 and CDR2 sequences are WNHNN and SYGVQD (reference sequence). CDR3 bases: TGCGCCGAAGGGGGAAGAGTCGGAGTCTCCTACGAGCAGTACTTC. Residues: CAEGGRVGVSYEQYF.

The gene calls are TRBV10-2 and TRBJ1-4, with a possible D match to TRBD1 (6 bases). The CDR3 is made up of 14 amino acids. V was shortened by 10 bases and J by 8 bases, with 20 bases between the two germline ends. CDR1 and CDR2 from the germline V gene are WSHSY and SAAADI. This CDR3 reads CATSFGGAFEKLFF. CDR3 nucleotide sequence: TGCGCCACAAGTTTCGGGGGGGCGTTCGAAAAACTGTTTTTT.

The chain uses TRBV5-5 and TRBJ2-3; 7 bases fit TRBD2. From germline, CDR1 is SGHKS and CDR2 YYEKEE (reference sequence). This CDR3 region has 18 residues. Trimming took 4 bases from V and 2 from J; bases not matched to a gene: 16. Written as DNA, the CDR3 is TGTGCCAGCAGCCCGGGAACTAGCGTGAGGGGCGACACAGATACGCAGTATTTT. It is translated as CASSPGTSVRGDTDTQYF.

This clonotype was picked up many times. CDR3 nucleotide sequence: TGTGCCACCAGTCCGATGGCGGGAGATGTAGATACGCAGTATTTT. Residues: CATSPMAGDVDTQYF. This chain joins TRBV24-1 and TRBJ2-3; 7 positions match TRBD2. This CDR3 has 15 residues. Germline assignment: CDR1 KGHDR and CDR2 SFDVKD. V gave up 6 bases and J gave up 5 bases; unmatched junction bases: 10.

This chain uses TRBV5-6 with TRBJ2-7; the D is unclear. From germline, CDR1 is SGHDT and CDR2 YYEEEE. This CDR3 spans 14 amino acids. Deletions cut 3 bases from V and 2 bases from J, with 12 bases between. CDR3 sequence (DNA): TGTGCCAGCAGCTCTTTAGGCAGCACCTACGAGCAGTACGTC. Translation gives CASSSLGSTYEQYV.

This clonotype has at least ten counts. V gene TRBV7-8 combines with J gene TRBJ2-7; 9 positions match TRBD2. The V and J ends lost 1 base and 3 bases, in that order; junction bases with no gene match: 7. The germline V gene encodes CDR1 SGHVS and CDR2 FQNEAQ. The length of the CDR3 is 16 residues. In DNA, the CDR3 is TGTGCCAGCAGCTTAGGGGGTAGTAGCGGGGGCTACGAGCAGTACTTC. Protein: CASSLGGSSGGYEQYF.

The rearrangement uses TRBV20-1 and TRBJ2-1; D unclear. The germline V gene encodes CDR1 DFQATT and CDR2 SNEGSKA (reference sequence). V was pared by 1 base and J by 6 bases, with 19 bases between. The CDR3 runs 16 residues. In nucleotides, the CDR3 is TGCAGTGCTAGAGCACAGCCAGGAACTCAGACCAATGAGCAGTTCTTC. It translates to CSARAQPGTQTNEQFF.

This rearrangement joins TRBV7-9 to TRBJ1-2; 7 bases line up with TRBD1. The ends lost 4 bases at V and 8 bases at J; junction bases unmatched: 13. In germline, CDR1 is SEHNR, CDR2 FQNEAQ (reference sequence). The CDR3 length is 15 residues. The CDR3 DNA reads TGTGCCAGCAGCTCGTTATTGAGACAGGGAGACGGCTACACCTTC. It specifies CASSSLLRQGDGYTF.